The entry below describes one TCR beta chain. Its matching antigen is unknown. Profiled with immunoSEQ multiplex PCR; TCRdb holds only in-frame clones, not every one. The sample carries 90,000 to 130,000 clones, approximately 89% recorded once. The data derive from a study of cytomegalovirus exposure and HLA in healthy donors. Background on the study: The roughly 110 validation repertoires were reported in a later analysis to have been generated on the same platform as the approximately 700 first-cohort repertoires.

The study's findings and limits: It was confirmed in vitro that three of the CMV-associated chains were specific for CMV antigens.

The length of the CDR3 is 14 residues. Germline assignment: CDR1 MGHDK and CDR2 SYGVNS. Between the trimmed V and J ends, which lost 2 bases and 0 bases, there was a span of 8 bases. The specimen was PBMCs. This clonotype was sampled from a woman aged 18-30 years in good health and CMV-seronegative. The chain combines TRBV25-1 with TRBJ2-7, with D maybe TRBD2 (5 bases). In nucleotides, the CDR3 is TGTGCCAGCAGTGAAGGAGGTTCCTCCTACGAGCAGTACTTC. Protein product: CASSEGGSSYEQYF.